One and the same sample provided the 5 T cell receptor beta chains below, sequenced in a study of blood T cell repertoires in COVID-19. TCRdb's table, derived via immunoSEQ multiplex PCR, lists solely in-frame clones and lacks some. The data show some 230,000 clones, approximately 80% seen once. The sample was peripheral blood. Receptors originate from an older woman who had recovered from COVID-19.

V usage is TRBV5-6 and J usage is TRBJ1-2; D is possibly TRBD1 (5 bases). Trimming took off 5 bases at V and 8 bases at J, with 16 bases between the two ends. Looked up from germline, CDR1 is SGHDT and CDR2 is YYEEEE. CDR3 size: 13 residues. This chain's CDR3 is CASSETELWGYTF. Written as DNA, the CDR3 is TGTGCCAGCAGTGAGACAGAACTTTGGGGCTACACCTTC.

The CDR3 DNA sequence: TGTGCCAGCAGTACCAGGGCTGGTAACTATGGCTACACCTTC. Its protein is CASSTRAGNYGYTF. The chain recombines TRBV6-5 with TRBJ1-2; the D gene is possibly TRBD1 (5 bases). With 5 bases removed from V and 1 base from J, the gap between germline ends came to 11 bases. The length of the CDR3 is 14 residues. CDR1 is MNHEY and CDR2 is SVGAGI in the germline V gene.

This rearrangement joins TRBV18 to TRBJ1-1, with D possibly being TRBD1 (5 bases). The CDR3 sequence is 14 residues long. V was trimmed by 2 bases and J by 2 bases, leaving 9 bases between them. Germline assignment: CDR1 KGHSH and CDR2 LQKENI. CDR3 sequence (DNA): TGTGCCAGCTCACCAAGGGACTCTAACACTGAAGCTTTCTTT. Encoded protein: CASSPRDSNTEAFF.

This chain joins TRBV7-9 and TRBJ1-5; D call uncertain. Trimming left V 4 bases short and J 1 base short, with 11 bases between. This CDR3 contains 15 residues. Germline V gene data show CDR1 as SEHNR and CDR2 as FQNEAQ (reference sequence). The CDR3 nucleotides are TGTGCCAGCAGCTCAACTGATGCGAGCAATCAGCCCCAGCATTTT. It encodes CASSSTDASNQPQHF.

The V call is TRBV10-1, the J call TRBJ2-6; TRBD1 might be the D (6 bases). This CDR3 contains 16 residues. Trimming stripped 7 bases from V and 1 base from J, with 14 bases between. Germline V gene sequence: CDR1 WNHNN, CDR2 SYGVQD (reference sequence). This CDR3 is CASTLPDRSGANVLTF. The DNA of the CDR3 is TGCGCCAGCACCCTACCCGACAGGTCTGGGGCCAACGTCCTGACTTTC.